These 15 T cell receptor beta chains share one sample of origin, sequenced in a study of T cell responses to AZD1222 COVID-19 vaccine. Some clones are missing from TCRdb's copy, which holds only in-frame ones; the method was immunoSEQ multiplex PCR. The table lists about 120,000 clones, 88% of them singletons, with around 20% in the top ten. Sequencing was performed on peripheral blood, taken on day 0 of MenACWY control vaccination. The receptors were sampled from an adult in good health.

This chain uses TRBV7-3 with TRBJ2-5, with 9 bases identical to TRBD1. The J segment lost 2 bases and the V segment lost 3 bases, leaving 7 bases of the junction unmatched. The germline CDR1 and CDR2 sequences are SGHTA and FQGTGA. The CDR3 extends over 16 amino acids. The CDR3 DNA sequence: TGTGCCAGCAGCTTGGGACAGGGAACGGGACAAGAGACCCAGTACTTC. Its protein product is CASSLGQGTGQETQYF.

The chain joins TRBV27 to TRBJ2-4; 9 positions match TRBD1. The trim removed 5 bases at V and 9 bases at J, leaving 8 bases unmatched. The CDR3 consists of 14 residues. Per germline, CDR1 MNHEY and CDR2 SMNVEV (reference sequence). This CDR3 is CASSTTGGAGIQYF. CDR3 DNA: TGTGCCAGCAGTACGACAGGGGGGGCCGGCATTCAGTACTTC.

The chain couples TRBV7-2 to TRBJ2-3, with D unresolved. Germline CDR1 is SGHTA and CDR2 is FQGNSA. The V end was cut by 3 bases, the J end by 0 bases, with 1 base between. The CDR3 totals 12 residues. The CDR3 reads CASSFSTDTQYF. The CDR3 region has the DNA TGTGCCAGCAGCTTTAGCACAGATACGCAGTATTTT.

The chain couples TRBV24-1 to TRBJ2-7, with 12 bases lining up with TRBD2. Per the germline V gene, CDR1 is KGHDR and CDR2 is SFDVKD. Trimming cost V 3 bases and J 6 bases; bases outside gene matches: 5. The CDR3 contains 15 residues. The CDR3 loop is CATSDPTSGSAEQYF. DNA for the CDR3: TGTGCCACCAGTGATCCGACTAGCGGGAGTGCCGAGCAGTACTTC.

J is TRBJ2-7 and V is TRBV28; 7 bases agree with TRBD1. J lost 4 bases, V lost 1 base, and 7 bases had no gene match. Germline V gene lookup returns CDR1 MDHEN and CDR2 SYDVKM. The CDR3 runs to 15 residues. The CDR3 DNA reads TGTGCCAGCAGTTTATCCCCGGGACAGAGTTACGAGCAGTACTTC. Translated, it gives CASSLSPGQSYEQYF.

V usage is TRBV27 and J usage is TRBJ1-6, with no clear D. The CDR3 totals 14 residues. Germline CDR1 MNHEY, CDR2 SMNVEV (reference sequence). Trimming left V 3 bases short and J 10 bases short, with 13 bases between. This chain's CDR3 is CASSFHWGGSPLHF. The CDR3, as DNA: TGTGCCAGCAGTTTCCACTGGGGAGGGTCACCCCTCCACTTT.

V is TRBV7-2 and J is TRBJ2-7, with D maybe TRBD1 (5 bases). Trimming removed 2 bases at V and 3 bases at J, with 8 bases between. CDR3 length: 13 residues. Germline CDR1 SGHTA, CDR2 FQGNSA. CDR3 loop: CASSLNRHYEQYF. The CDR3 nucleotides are TGTGCCAGCAGCTTAAACAGGCACTACGAGCAGTACTTC.

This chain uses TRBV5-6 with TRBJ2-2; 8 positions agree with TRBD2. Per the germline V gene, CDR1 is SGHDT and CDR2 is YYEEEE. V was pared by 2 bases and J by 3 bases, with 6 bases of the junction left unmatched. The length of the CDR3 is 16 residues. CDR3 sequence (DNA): TGTGCCAGCAGCTTCGGGAGGGGCTTGTACACCGGGGAGCTGTTTTTT. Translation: CASSFGRGLYTGELFF. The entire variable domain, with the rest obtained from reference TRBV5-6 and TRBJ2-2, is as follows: DAGVTQSPTHLIKTRGQQVTLRCSPKSGHDTVSWYQQALGQGPQFIFQYYEEEERQRGNFPDRFSGHQFPNYSSELNVNALLLGDSALYLCASSFGRGLYTGELFFGEGSRLTVL.

The CDR3 reads CASSFGSGANVLTF. The CDR3 nucleotides are TGCGCCAGCAGCTTCGGGTCCGGGGCCAACGTCCTGACTTTC. This rearrangement joins TRBV5-1 to TRBJ2-6; D is ambiguous. This CDR3 is built from 14 residues. Germline CDR1 and CDR2: SGHRS and YFSETQ. The V gene lost 2 bases and the J gene lost 4 bases, with 7 bases spanning the gap.

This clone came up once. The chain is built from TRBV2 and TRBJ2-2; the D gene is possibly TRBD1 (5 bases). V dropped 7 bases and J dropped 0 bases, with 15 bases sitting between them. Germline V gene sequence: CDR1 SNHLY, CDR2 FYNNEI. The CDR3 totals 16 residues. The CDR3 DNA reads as TGTGCCAGCACCCCTCGCTGGGGCTCGAACACCGGGGAGCTGTTTTTT. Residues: CASTPRWGSNTGELFF.

CDR3: CASTGGIQPQHF. CDR3 in DNA: TGTGCCAGCACCGGGGGCATTCAGCCCCAGCATTTT. The J gene is TRBJ1-5, the V gene TRBV28, with D possibly TRBD1 on 6 matching bases. The CDR3 has 12 residues. V lost 7 bases to trimming and J lost 6 bases, with 10 bases between them. Germline V gene data show CDR1 as MDHEN and CDR2 as SYDVKM.

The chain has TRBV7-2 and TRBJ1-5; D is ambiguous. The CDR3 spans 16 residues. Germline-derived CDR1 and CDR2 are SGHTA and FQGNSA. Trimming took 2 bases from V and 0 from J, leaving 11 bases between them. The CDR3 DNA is TGTGCCAGCAGCTTAAGAGGAGGGTATAGCAATCAGCCCCAGCATTTT. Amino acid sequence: CASSLRGGYSNQPQHF.

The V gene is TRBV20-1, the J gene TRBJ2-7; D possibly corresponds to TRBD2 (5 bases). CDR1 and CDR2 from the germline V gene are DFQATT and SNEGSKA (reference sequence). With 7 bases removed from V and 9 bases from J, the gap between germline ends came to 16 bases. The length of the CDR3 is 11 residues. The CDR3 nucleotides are TGCAGTGGTAGCCTGGGGAGTGCGCAGTACTTC. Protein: CSGSLGSAQYF.

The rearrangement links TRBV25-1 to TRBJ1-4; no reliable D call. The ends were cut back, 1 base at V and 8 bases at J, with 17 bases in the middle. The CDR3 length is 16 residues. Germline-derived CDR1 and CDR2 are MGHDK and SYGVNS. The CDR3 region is CASSEFPTDLGEKLFF. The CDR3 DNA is TGTGCCAGCAGTGAATTTCCAACAGATCTGGGGGAAAAACTGTTTTTT.

CDR3 loop: CAWSRSLNTEAFF. In DNA form, the CDR3 reads TGTGCCTGGAGTCGTAGCTTGAACACTGAAGCTTTCTTT. The chain links TRBV30 to TRBJ1-1; D is unclear. Germline CDR1 reads GTSNPN; CDR2 reads SVGIG (reference sequence). V was trimmed by 2 bases and J by 0 bases, leaving 7 bases between them. This CDR3 has 13 residues.